This is a list of T cell receptor beta chains from one sample in a study of cytomegalovirus exposure and HLA in healthy donors. Clones were read by immunoSEQ multiplex PCR, and TCRdb kept only the in-frame ones, dropping some. The sample lists roughly 170,000 clones; under 90% were seen once. The sample consisted of PBMCs. These TCRs come from a man between 25 and 39 years old in good health and CMV-seropositive. The CDR3 runs from the conserved cysteine through the conserved F or W. D genes are given only for firm matches. Rows may omit the clone size; those that give it use once, few, many or a size class.

v_call	d_call	j_call	clone_size	cdr3_aa	cdr3_nt
TRBV9	TRBD1	TRBJ2-3	.	CASSVVTGGLTDTQYF	TGTGCCAGCAGCGTAGTGACAGGGGGATTGACAGATACGCAGTATTTT
TRBV7-2	.	TRBJ2-7	.	CASSSTSSYEQYF	TGTGCCAGCAGCTCGACTAGCTCCTACGAGCAGTACTTC
TRBV11-2	TRBD2	TRBJ2-7	.	CASSLETSGSYEQYF	TGTGCCAGCAGCTTAGAGACTAGCGGGAGCTACGAGCAGTACTTC
TRBV27	.	TRBJ2-2	.	CASSPDSFGELFF	TGTGCCAGCAGCCCCGACTCCTTCGGGGAGCTGTTTTTT
TRBV11-3	TRBD2	TRBJ2-7	few	CASSSTSGRHSYEQYF	TGTGCCAGCAGCTCGACTAGCGGGAGACACTCCTACGAGCAGTACTTC
TRBV28	.	TRBJ2-3	.	CASSEVWDTQYF	TGTGCCAGCAGTGAGGTCTGGGATACGCAGTATTTT
TRBV19	.	TRBJ2-7	.	CASSTRGFSYEQYF	TGTGCCAGTAGTACTCGGGGATTCTCCTACGAGCAGTACTTC
TRBV19	.	TRBJ1-5	.	CASGGRGNQPQHF	TGTGCCAGCGGGGGGCGGGGTAATCAGCCCCAGCATTTT
TRBV10-2	TRBD1	TRBJ2-1	.	CASSAGTDEFF	TGCGCCAGCAGTGCCGGGACAGACGAGTTCTTC
TRBV4-1	TRBD2	TRBJ2-3	.	CASSRGLAGGPGTDTQYF	TGCGCCAGCAGCCGAGGACTAGCGGGGGGGCCGGGCACAGATACGCAGTATTTT
TRBV2	TRBD1	TRBJ1-2	.	CASSEPKGTARNYGYTF	TGTGCCAGCAGTGAACCGAAAGGGACAGCGAGGAACTATGGCTACACCTTC
TRBV5-5	.	TRBJ2-5	.	CASSFTVRETQYF	TGTGCCAGCAGCTTTACTGTTCGGGAGACCCAGTACTTC
TRBV19	.	TRBJ2-1	.	CASSNLRGRNNEQFF	TGTGCCAGTAGTAACCTGCGGGGGCGGAACAATGAGCAGTTCTTC
TRBV30	TRBD1	TRBJ1-1	.	CAWITGGARAFF	TGTGCCTGGATCACAGGGGGCGCGAGAGCTTTCTTT
TRBV4-2	.	TRBJ2-7	.	CASSQGGGEYYEQYF	TGTGCCAGCAGCCAAGGAGGGGGGGAGTACTACGAGCAGTACTTC
TRBV15	TRBD1	TRBJ2-1	.	CATSYRTGLNNEQFF	TGTGCCACCAGCTACCGGACAGGGCTAAACAATGAGCAGTTCTTC
TRBV13	TRBD2	TRBJ2-4	once	CASSLGLVSGRANIQYF	TGTGCCAGCAGCTTAGGTCTGGTGTCAGGGAGGGCAAACATTCAGTACTTC
TRBV29-1	.	TRBJ2-7	.	CSVEDGSGVYEQYF	TGCAGCGTTGAAGATGGTTCAGGGGTCTACGAGCAGTACTTC
TRBV6-5	TRBD2	TRBJ2-3	.	CASSYLAGGSTDTQYF	TGTGCCAGCAGTTACTTGGCGGGAGGGAGCACAGATACGCAGTATTTT
TRBV30	.	TRBJ2-5	.	CAWSVETEHETQYF	TGTGCCTGGAGTGTGGAGACGGAACATGAGACCCAGTACTTC
TRBV19	TRBD2	TRBJ2-7	.	CASSSASGKYEQYF	TGTGCCAGTAGTTCTGCTAGCGGGAAGTACGAGCAGTACTTC
TRBV2	.	TRBJ1-3	.	CASRRDSGNTIYF	TGTGCCAGCAGGAGGGACTCTGGAAACACCATATATTTT
TRBV2	.	TRBJ1-5	few	CASSEVRSNQPQHF	TGTGCCAGCAGTGAAGTCCGTAGCAATCAGCCCCAGCATTTT
TRBV4-1	TRBD1	TRBJ1-5	.	CASSQGTGDQPQHF	TGCGCCAGCAGCCAGGGGACAGGGGATCAGCCCCAGCATTTT
TRBV7-6	TRBD1	TRBJ1-2	.	CASSLVEDRGPRDYGYTF	TGTGCCAGCAGCTTAGTAGAGGACAGGGGGCCGAGAGACTATGGCTACACCTTC
TRBV6-5	TRBD2	TRBJ2-1	.	CASSSWTSEAEQFF	TGTGCCAGCAGTTCGTGGACTAGCGAGGCTGAGCAGTTCTTC
TRBV28	.	TRBJ1-5	few	CASSPTEALNNQPQHF	TGTGCCAGCAGTCCGACAGAGGCGTTGAATAATCAGCCCCAGCATTTT
TRBV9	TRBD2	TRBJ2-5	.	CASSVVAGGRETQYF	TGTGCCAGCAGCGTAGTAGCGGGGGGGCGAGAGACCCAGTACTTC
TRBV2	.	TRBJ2-2	.	CASTGVGELFF	TGTGCCAGCACCGGGGTCGGGGAGCTGTTTTTT
TRBV19	TRBD1	TRBJ2-2	.	CASSIAPNRGPTGELFF	TGTGCCAGTAGTATAGCCCCAAACAGGGGGCCCACCGGGGAGCTGTTTTTT
TRBV7-2	TRBD2	TRBJ2-3	.	CASSSGPPGGPIDTQYF	TGTGCCAGCAGCTCCGGGCCTCCGGGGGGGCCAATAGATACGCAGTATTTT
TRBV2	TRBD1	TRBJ2-1	.	CASRPGQGYNEQFF	TGTGCCAGCAGACCGGGACAGGGCTACAATGAGCAGTTCTTC
TRBV6-5	.	TRBJ2-2	.	CASSLTGTEGTGELFF	TGTGCCAGCAGTTTAACCGGGACGGAGGGCACCGGGGAGCTGTTTTTT
TRBV7-2	.	TRBJ2-1	.	CASTPSSGGRYNEQFF	TGTGCCAGCACCCCCTCTTCCGGGGGGCGTTACAATGAGCAGTTCTTC
TRBV19	TRBD1	TRBJ1-3	.	CASSETGRGNTIYF	TGTGCCAGTAGTGAGACAGGGAGAGGAAACACCATATATTTT
TRBV5-4	TRBD1	TRBJ2-2	few	CASSLGDSYTGELFF	TGTGCCAGCAGCTTGGGGGACAGCTACACCGGGGAGCTGTTTTTT
TRBV6-5	.	TRBJ1-4	.	CASSYSSGREELFF	TGTGCCAGCAGTTACTCGAGCGGCAGGGAGGAACTGTTTTTT
TRBV7-2	TRBD2	TRBJ2-5	.	CASSLQTQRGGRETQYF	TGTGCCAGCAGCTTACAGACTCAGCGGGGGGGCCGAGAGACCCAGTACTTC
TRBV6-5	TRBD1	TRBJ2-2	few	CASSGDRAGSGELFF	TGTGCCAGCAGCGGGGACAGGGCGGGAAGCGGGGAGCTGTTTTTT
TRBV30	.	TRBJ2-5	once	CAWSKGGDLMETQYF	TGTGCCTGGAGTAAAGGCGGGGACCTGATGGAGACCCAGTACTTC
TRBV7-2	TRBD1	TRBJ2-7	.	CASTRTGTATYEQYF	TGTGCCAGCACCCGTACCGGGACAGCAACCTACGAGCAGTACTTC
TRBV6-1	.	TRBJ1-1	.	CASSEARQSMNTEAFF	TGTGCCAGCAGTGAAGCTCGACAGAGCATGAACACTGAAGCTTTCTTT
TRBV19	TRBD1	TRBJ1-4	.	CASSPTPGQGVEKLFF	TGTGCCAGTAGTCCCACTCCGGGACAGGGGGTTGAAAAACTGTTTTTT
TRBV6-5	.	TRBJ2-1	.	CASSSQEYNEQFF	TGTGCCAGCAGTTCACAGGAATACAATGAGCAGTTCTTC
TRBV7-2	.	TRBJ2-6	once	CASSQRTAGANVLTF	TGTGCCAGCAGCCAAAGGACAGCTGGGGCCAACGTCCTGACTTTC
TRBV7-2	.	TRBJ2-5	.	CASSLAGDTQTQYF	TGTGCCAGCAGCTTAGCCGGGGACACGCAGACCCAGTACTTC